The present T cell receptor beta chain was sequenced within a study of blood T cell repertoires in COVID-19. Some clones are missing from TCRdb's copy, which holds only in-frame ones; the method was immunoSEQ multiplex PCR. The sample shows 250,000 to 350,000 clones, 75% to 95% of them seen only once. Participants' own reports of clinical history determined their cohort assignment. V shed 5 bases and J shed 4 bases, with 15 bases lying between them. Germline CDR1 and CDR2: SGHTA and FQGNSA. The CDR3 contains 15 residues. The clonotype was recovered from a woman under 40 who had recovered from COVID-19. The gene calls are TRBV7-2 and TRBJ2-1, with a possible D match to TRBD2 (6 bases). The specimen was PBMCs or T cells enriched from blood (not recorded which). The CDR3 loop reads CASSLDPGGYNEQFF. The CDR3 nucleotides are TGTGCCAGCAGCCTTGACCCCGGGGGATACAATGAGCAGTTCTTC. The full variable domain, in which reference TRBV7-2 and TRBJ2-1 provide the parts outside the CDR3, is GAGVSQSPSNKVTEKGKDVELRCDPISGHTALYWYRQSLGQGLEFLIYFQGNSAPDKSGLPSDRFSAERTGGSVSTLTIQRTQQEDSAVYLCASSLDPGGYNEQFFGPGTRLTVL.